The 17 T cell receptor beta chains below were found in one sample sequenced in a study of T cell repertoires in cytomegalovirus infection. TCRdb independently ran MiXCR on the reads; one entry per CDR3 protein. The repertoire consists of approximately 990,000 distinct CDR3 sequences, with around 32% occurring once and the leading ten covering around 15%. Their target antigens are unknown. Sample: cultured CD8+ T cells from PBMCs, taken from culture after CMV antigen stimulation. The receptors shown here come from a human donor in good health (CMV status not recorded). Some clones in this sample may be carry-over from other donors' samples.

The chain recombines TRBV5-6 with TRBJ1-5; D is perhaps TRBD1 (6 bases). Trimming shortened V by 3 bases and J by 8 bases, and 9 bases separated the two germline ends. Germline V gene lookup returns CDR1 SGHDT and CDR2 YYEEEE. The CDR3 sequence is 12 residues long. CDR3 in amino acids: CASSSSGEPQHF. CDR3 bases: TGTGCCAGCAGCTCGTCAGGGGAGCCCCAGCATTTT.

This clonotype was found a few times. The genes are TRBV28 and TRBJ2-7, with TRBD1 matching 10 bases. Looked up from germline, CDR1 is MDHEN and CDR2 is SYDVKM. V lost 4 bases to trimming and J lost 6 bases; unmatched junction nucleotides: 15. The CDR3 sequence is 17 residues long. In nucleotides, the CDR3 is TGTGCCAGCAGTTCCCCATTTTCCGGGACAGGGGACGGCGAGCAGTACGTC. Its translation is CASSSPFSGTGDGEQYV.

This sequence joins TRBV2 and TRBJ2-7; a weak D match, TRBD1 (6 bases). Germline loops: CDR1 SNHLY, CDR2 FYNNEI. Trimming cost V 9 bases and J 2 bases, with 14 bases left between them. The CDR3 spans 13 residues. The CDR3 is CAREDRLTYEQYF. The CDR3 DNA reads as TGTGCCAGGGAGGACAGATTAACCTACGAGCAGTACTTC. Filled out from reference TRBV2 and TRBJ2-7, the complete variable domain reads EPEVTQTPSHQVTQMGQEVILRCVPISNHLYFYWYRQILGQKVEFLVSFYNNEISEKSEIFDDQFSVERPDGSNFTLKIRSTKLEDSAMYFCAREDRLTYEQYFGPGTRLTVT.

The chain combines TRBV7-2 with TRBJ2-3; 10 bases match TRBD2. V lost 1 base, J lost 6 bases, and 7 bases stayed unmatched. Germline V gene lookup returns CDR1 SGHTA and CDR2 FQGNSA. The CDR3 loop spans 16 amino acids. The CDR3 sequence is CASSLGQRGGVDTQYF. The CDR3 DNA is TGTGCCAGCAGCTTAGGACAGCGGGGGGGCGTGGATACGCAGTATTTT.

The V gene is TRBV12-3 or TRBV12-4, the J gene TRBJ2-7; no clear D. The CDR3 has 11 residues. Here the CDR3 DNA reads TGTGTCAGCAGCAATGGTCCCGAGCAGTACGTC. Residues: CVSSNGPEQYV.

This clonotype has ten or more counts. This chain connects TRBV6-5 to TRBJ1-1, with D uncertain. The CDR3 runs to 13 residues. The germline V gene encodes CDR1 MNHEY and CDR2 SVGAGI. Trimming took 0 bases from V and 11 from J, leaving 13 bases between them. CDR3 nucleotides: TGTGCCAGCAGTTACTCGGAAATGGCTTGGGCTTTCTTT. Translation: CASSYSEMAWAFF.

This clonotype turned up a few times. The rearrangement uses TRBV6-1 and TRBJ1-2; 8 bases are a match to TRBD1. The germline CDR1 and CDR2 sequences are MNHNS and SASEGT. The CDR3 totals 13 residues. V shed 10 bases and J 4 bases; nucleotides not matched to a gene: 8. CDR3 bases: TGTGCCACTTTGGACAGGGCGAGCTATGGCTACACCTTC. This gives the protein CATLDRASYGYTF.

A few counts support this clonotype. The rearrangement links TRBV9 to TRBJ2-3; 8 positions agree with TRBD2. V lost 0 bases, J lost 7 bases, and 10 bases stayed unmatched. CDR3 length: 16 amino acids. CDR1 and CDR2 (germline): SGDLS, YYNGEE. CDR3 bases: TGTGCCAGCAGCGTAGTTGATAGCGGGGTAAGAAATACGCAGTATTTT. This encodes CASSVVDSGVRNTQYF.

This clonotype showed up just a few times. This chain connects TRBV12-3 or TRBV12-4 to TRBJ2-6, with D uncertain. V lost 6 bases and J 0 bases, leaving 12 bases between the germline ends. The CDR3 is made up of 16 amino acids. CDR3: CASRRRVYSGANVLTF. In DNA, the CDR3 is TGTGCCAGCAGACGACGGGTATACTCTGGGGCCAACGTCCTGACTTTC.

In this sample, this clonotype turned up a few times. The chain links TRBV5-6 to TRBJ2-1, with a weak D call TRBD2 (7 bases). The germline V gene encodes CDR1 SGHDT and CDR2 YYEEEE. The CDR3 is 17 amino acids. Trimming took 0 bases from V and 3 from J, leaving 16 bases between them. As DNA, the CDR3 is TGTGCCAGCAGCTTGGCGCGGGCGGGGGCCCGCTACAATGAGCAGTTCTTC. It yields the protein CASSLARAGARYNEQFF. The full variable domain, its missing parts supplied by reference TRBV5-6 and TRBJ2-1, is DAGVTQSPTHLIKTRGQQVTLRCSPKSGHDTVSWYQQALGQGPQFIFQYYEEEERQRGNFPDRFSGHQFPNYSSELNVNALLLGDSALYLCASSLARAGARYNEQFFGPGTRLTVL.

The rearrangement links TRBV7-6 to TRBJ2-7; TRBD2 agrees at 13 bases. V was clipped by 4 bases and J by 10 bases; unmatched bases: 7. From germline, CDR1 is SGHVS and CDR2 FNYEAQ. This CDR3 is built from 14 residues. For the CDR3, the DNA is TGTGCCAGCAGCTCCCCGGGACTAGCGGGGTTACAGTACTTC. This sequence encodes CASSSPGLAGLQYF.

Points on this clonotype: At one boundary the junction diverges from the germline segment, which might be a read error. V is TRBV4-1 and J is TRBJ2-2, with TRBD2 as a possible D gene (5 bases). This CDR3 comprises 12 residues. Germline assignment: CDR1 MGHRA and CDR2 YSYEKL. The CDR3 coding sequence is TGTGCGTTCGGGGAAGCTGCCGGGGAGCTGTTTTTT. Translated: CAFGEAAGELFF.

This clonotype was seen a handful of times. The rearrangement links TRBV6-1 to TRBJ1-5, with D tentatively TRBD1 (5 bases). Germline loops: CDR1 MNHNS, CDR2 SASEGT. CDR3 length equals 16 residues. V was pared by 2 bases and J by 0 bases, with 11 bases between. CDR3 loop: CASSELTTASNQPQHF. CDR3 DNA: TGTGCCAGCAGTGAACTGACGACAGCTAGCAATCAGCCCCAGCATTTT.

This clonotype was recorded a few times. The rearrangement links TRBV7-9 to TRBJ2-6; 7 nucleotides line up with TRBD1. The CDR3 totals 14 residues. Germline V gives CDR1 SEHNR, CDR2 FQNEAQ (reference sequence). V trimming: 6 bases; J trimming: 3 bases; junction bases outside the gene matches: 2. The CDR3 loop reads CASSTGVGANVLTF. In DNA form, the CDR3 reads TGTGCCAGCAGTACAGGGGTTGGGGCCAACGTCCTGACTTTC.

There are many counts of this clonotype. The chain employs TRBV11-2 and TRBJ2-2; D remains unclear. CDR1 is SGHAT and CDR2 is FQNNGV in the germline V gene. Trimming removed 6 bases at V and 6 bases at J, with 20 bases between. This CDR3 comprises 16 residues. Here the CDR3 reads CASRKTLSNRPGELFF. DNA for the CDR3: TGTGCCAGCAGAAAAACACTATCCAATCGGCCCGGGGAGCTGTTTTTT.

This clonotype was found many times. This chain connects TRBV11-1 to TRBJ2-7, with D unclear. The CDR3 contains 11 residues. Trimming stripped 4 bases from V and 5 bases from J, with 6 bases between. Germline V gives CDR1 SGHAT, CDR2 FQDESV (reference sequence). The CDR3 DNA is TGTGCCAGCAGCTACCACGACGAGCAGTACTTC. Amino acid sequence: CASSYHDEQYF. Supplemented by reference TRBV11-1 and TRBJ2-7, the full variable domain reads EAEVAQSPRYKITEKSQAVAFWCDPISGHATLYWYRQILGQGPELLVQFQDESVVDDSQLPKDRFSAERLKGVDSTLKIQPAELGDSAMYLCASSYHDEQYFGPGTRLTVT.

Written as DNA, the CDR3 is TGTGCTAGTGGTTTGTGGATACAGGCTCTCGTCGAGCAGTACTTC. Encoded protein: CASGLWIQALVEQYF. The V gene is TRBV12-5, the J gene TRBJ2-7, with D possibly matching TRBD1 (5 bases). The V end lost 2 bases, the J end lost 6 bases, and 17 bases lay between the germline ends. The CDR3 covers 15 residues. Germline V CDR1 and CDR2: LGHNT, FRNRAP.